These 5 T cell receptor beta chains came from one sample sequenced in a study of beta chain features in type 1 diabetes. Study-wide findings and caveats: Across all four CD4+ subsets, people with type 1 diabetes showed modestly shorter TCRB CDR3s.

Every isolated RNA sample was fully reverse transcribed, so sequencing captured expressed TCRB transcripts. Using immunoSEQ multiplex PCR, the repertoire was profiled, and TCRdb retains in-frame clones only, with some absent. The sample yields about 230,000 clones, roughly 16% seen once. These receptors have no identified antigens. The sequenced material came from naive CD4+ T cells from blood. The receptors were sampled from a man aged 30-40 years with type 1 diabetes.

The chain is built from TRBV6-5 and TRBJ1-5; no firm D call. The CDR3 spans 11 residues. From germline, CDR1 is MNHEY and CDR2 SVGAGI. V lost 7 bases to trimming and J lost 3 bases, with 4 bases between them. CDR3 in DNA: TGTGCCAGCACCGACAATCAGCCCCAGCATTTT. It translates to CASTDNQPQHF.

This clone was detected only a few times. The CDR3 nucleotides read TGCAGCGTTGAGGACAACTCCTACGAGCAGTACTTC. Amino acid sequence: CSVEDNSYEQYF. The V and J genes are TRBV29-1 and TRBJ2-7, with D perhaps matching TRBD1 (5 bases). Germline assignment: CDR1 SQVTM and CDR2 ANQGSEA. Trimming cost V 3 bases and J 0 bases, with 6 bases left between them. The CDR3 has 12 amino acids.

Only a few counts were recorded for this clone. CDR3 nucleotide sequence: TGTGCCAGCAGCGGCTCATTAGCGGGAGTGGAGACCCAGTACTTC. Protein product: CASSGSLAGVETQYF. V gene TRBV9 combines with J gene TRBJ2-5, with TRBD2 identical over 9 bases. Germline values: CDR1 SGDLS, CDR2 YYNGEE. CDR3 length: 15 amino acids. The V and J ends lost 3 bases and 5 bases, in that order; junction bases with no gene match: 8.

This rearrangement joins TRBV13 to TRBJ2-1, with D maybe TRBD2 (6 bases). The length of the CDR3 is 16 residues. Germline V gene data show CDR1 as PRHDT and CDR2 as FYEKMQ (reference sequence). Between the trimmed V and J ends, which lost 5 bases and 0 bases, there was a span of 14 bases. DNA of the CDR3: TGTGCCAGCAGCCTCCGGCCCGGGAGCTCCTACAATGAGCAGTTCTTC. It encodes CASSLRPGSSYNEQFF.

This clone was counted between two and nine times. This chain links TRBV5-1 with TRBJ2-4; no clear D gene. The CDR3 spans 14 residues. Trimming removed 1 base at V and 1 base at J, with 6 bases between. Germline CDR1 and CDR2: SGHRS and YFSETQ. CDR3 sequence (DNA): TGCGCCAGCAGCTTGTTGGGGGCCAAAAACATTCAGTACTTC. Amino acids: CASSLLGAKNIQYF.